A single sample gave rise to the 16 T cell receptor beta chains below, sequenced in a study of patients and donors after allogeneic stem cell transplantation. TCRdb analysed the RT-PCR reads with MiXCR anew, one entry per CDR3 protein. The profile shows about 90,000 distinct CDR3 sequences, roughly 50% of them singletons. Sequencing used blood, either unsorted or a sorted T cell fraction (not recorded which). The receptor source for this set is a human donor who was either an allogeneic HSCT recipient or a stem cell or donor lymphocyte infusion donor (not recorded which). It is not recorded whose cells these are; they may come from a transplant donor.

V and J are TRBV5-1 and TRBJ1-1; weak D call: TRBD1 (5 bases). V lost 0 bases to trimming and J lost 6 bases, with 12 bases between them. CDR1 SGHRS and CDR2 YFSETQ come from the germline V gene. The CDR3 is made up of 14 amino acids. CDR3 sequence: CASSLEPGPPEAFF. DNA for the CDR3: TGCGCCAGCAGCTTGGAACCGGGGCCGCCTGAAGCTTTCTTT.

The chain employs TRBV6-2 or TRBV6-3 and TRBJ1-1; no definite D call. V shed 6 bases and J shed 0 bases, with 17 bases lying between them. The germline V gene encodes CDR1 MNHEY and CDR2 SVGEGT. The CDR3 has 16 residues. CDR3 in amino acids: CASRPDGGYLNTEAFF. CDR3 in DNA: TGTGCCAGCAGGCCCGACGGCGGGTACCTGAACACTGAAGCTTTCTTT.

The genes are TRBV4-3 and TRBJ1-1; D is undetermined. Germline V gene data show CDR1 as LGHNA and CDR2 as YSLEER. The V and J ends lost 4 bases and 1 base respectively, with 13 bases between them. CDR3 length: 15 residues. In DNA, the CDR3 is TGCGCCAGCAGCCCTCGGTTCGACCCGAACACTGAAGCTTTCTTT. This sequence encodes CASSPRFDPNTEAFF.

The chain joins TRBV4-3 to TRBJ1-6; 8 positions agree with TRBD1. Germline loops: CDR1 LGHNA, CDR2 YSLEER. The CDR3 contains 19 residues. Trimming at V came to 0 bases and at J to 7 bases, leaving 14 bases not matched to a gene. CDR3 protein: CASSQDQIRQGQLNSPLHF. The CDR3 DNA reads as TGCGCCAGCAGCCAAGACCAAATCCGACAGGGGCAATTAAATTCACCCCTCCACTTT.

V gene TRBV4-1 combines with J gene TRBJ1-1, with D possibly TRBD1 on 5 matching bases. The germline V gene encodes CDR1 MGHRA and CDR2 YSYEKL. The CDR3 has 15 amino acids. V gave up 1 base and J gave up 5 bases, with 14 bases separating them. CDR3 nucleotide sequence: TGCGCCAGCAGCCAAGGCAGGGACCCGAAGACTGAAGCTTTCTTT. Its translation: CASSQGRDPKTEAFF.

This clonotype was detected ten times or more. CDR3: CAIRSNTGELFF. The CDR3 DNA follows: TGTGCCATCAGGTCGAACACCGGGGAGCTGTTTTTT. The chain has TRBV10-3 and TRBJ2-2; no reliable D call. The CDR3 runs to 12 residues. V was clipped by 6 bases and J by 0 bases, with 2 bases between them. Germline assignment: CDR1 ENHRY and CDR2 SYGVKD.

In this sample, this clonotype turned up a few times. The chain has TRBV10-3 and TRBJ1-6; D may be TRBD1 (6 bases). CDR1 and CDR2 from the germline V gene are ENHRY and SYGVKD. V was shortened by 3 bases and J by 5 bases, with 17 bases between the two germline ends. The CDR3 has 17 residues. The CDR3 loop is CAISEISGTHNNSPLHF. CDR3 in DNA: TGTGCCATCAGTGAAATTTCCGGGACACATAATAATTCACCCCTCCACTTT.

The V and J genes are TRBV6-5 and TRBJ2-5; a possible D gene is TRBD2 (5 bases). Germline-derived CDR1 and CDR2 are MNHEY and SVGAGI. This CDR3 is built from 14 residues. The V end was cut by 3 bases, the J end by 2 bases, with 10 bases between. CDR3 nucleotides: TGTGCCAGCAGTTATCTAGCACGTCAAGAGACCCAGTACTTC. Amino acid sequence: CASSYLARQETQYF.

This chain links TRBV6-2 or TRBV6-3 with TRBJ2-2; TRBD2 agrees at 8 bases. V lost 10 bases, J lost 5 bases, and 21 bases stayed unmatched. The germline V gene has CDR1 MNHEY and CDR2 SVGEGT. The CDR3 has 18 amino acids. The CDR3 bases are TGTGCCACCGACTCACAAGGACTAGCTCTATATTCGACCGGGGAGCTGTTTTTT. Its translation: CATDSQGLALYSTGELFF.

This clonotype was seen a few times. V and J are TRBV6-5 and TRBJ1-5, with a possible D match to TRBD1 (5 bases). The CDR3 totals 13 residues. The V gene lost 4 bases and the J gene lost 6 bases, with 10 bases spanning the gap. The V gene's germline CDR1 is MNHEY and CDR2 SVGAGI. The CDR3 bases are TGTGCCAGCAGTTTGACAGCTCTTCAGCCCCAGCATTTT. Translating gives CASSLTALQPQHF.

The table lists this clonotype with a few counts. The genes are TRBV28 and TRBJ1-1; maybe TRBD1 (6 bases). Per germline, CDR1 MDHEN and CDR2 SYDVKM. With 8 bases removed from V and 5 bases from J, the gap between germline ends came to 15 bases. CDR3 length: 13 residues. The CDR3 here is CASWRQGRTEAFF. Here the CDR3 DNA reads TGTGCCAGCTGGCGGCAGGGGAGGACTGAAGCTTTCTTT.

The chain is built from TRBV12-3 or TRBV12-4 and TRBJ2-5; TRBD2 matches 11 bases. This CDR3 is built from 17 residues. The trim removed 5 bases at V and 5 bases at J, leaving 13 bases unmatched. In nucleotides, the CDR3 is TGTGCCAGCAGTCCGGGGACTAGCGGACCATACGGGGAGACCCAGTACTTC. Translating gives CASSPGTSGPYGETQYF.

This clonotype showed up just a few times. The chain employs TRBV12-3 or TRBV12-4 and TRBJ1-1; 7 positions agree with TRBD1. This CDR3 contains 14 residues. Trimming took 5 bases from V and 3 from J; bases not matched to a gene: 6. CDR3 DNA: TGTGCCAGCAGTACAACTGACAGGGACACTGAAGCTTTCTTT. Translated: CASSTTDRDTEAFF.

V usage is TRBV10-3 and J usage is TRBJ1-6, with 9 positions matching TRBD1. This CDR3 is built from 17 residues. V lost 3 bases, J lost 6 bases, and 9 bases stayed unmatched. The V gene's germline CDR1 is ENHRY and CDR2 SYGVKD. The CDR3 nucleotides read TGTGCCATCAGTGACGGGACAGGGCATGAGTCTAATTCACCCCTCCACTTT. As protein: CAISDGTGHESNSPLHF.

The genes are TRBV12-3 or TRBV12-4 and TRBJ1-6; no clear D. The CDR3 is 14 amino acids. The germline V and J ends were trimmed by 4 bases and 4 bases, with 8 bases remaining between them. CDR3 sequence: CASSSEVYNSPLHF. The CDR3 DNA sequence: TGTGCCAGCAGTTCGGAAGTTTATAATTCACCCCTCCACTTT.

CDR3 DNA: TGTGCCAGCAGCCCCGGTTGGTCCCGAGACGTGCTGTTTTTT. As protein: CASSPGWSRDVLFF. The chain recombines TRBV12-3 or TRBV12-4 with TRBJ1-4; unclear D gene. V lost 6 bases to trimming and J lost 14 bases, with 22 bases between them. The CDR3 has 14 amino acids.